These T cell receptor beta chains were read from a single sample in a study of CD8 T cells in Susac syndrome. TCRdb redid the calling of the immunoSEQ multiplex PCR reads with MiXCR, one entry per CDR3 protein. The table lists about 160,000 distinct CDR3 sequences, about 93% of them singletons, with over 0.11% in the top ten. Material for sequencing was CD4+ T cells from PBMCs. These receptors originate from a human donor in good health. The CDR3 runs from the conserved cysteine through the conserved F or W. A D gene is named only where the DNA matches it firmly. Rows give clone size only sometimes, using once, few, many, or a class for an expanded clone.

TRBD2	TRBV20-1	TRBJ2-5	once	CSARDAGGQETQYF	TGCAGTGCTAGAGATGCGGGGGGGCAGGAGACCCAGTACTTC
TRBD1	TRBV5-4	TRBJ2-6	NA	CASSRDRGSGANVLTF	TGTGCCAGCAGCAGGGACAGGGGCTCTGGGGCCAACGTCCTGACTTTC
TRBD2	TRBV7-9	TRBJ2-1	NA	CASSDTGTSQFF	TGTGCCAGCAGCGACACCGGGACTAGCCAGTTCTTC
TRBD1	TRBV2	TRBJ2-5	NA	CASRTGGLETQYF	TGTGCCAGCAGGACAGGGGGCCTGGAGACCCAGTACTTC
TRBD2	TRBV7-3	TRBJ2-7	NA	CASSLQNSRWGREGEQYF	TGTGCCAGCAGCTTACAAAACTCTCGTTGGGGCAGGGAGGGCGAGCAGTACTTC
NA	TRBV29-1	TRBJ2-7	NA	CSVVGVREQYF	TGCAGCGTTGTGGGGGTGAGGGAGCAGTACTTC
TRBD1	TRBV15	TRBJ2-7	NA	CATSRDGTGDSYEQYF	TGTGCCACCAGCAGAGATGGGACAGGCGACTCCTACGAGCAGTACTTC
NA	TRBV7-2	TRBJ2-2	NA	CASSFSGGRNTGELFF	TGTGCCAGCAGCTTTTCGGGGGGCAGGAACACCGGGGAGCTGTTTTTT
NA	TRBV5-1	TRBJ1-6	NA	CASKSPGGNSPLHF	TGCGCCAGCAAATCGCCGGGGGGGAATTCACCCCTCCACTTT
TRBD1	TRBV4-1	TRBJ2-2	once	CASSLSSAGTGGSNTGELFF	TGCGCCAGCAGCCTTTCATCTGCCGGGACAGGGGGATCGAACACCGGGGAGCTGTTTTTT
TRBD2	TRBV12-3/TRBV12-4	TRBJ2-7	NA	CASSPAWVAGSYEQYF	TGTGCCAGCAGCCCCGCCTGGGTAGCGGGGAGCTACGAGCAGTACTTC
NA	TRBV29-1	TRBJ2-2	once	CSVAGINTGELFF	TGCAGCGTTGCAGGGATCAACACCGGGGAGCTGTTTTTT
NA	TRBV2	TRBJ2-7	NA	CASSEAGSIYEQYF	TGTGCCAGCAGTGAAGCTGGCTCGATCTACGAGCAGTACTTC
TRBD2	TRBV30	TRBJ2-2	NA	CAWTGGGRTGELFF	TGTGCCTGGACCGGGGGAGGGCGGACCGGGGAGCTGTTTTTT
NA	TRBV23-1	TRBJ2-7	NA	CASSLHRTASYEQYF	TGCGCCAGCAGTCTGCACCGGACGGCTTCCTACGAGCAGTACTTC
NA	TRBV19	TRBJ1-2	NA	CASSKGRTNYGYTF	TGTGCCAGTAGTAAGGGCCGGACTAACTATGGCTACACCTTC
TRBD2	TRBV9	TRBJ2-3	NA	CASSVLPSGSTDTQYF	TGTGCCAGCAGCGTATTGCCTAGCGGGAGCACAGATACGCAGTATTTT
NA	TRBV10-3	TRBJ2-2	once	CAISVGTQNTGELFF	TGTGCCATCAGTGTCGGGACACAGAACACCGGGGAGCTGTTTTTT
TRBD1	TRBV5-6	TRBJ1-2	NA	CASSFDRVAGYTF	TGTGCCAGCAGCTTTGACAGGGTCGCTGGCTACACCTTC
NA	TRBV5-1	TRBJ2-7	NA	CASSRSGTPEQYF	TGCGCCAGCAGCCGGTCCGGGACACCCGAGCAGTACTTC
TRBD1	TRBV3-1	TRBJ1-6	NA	CASSRTDRGNSPLHF	TGTGCCAGCAGCCGAACGGACAGGGGTAATTCACCCCTCCACTTT
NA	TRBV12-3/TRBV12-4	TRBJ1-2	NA	CASSNSYGYTF	TGTGCCAGCAGTAACAGCTATGGCTACACCTTC
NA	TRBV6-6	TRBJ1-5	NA	CASSGSLDRHQPQHF	TGTGCCAGCAGTGGCTCGTTGGACAGACACCAGCCCCAGCATTTT
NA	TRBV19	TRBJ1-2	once	CASSASREGNYGYTF	TGTGCCAGTAGCGCTTCTAGGGAGGGAAACTATGGCTACACCTTC
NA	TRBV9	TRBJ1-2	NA	CASSVGGTYGYTF	TGTGCCAGCAGCGTCGGGGGGACCTATGGCTACACCTTC
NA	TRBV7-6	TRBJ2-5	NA	CASSLGASSQETQYF	TGTGCCAGCAGCTTAGGAGCCAGTTCCCAAGAGACCCAGTACTTC
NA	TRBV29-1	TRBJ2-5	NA	CSVEGGIAETQYF	TGCAGCGTGGAGGGGGGTATTGCGGAGACCCAGTACTTC
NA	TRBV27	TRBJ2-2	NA	CASSQWANTGELFF	TGTGCCAGCAGTCAGTGGGCGAACACCGGGGAGCTGTTTTTT
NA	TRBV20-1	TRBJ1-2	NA	CSASDRGVGYTF	TGCAGTGCTAGTGATCGAGGGGTGGGCTACACCTTC
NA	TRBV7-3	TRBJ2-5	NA	CASSPNGAQEIQYF	TGTGCCAGCAGCCCTAATGGGGCCCAAGAGATCCAGTACTTC
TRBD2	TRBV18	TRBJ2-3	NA	CASSPSLAGTDTQYF	TGTGCCAGCTCACCTTCACTAGCGGGTACAGATACGCAGTATTTT